This passage covers 18 T cell receptor beta chains from one sample sequenced in a study of blood T cell repertoires in COVID-19. TCRdb's copy holds only in-frame clones and misses some; the assay was immunoSEQ multiplex PCR. Of over 300,000 clones listed, over 75% are singletons. Source material: PBMCs or T cells enriched from blood (not recorded which). These receptors originate from a woman in her forties who had recovered from COVID-19.

The chain joins TRBV7-2 to TRBJ1-6, with D perhaps matching TRBD1 (6 bases). In germline, CDR1 is SGHTA, CDR2 FQGNSA. The CDR3 runs to 16 residues. Trimming pared 2 bases from V and 8 bases from J, leaving 16 bases between. The CDR3 region has the DNA TGTGCCAGCAGCTTAAGGGTCTGGGCAGGGGATTCACCCCTCCACTTT. Protein product: CASSLRVWAGDSPLHF.

This clone was detected a few times. The V and J genes are TRBV28 and TRBJ1-6; D perhaps matches TRBD1 (6 bases). There are 13 residues in the CDR3. Germline V CDR1 and CDR2: MDHEN, SYDVKM. Trimming stripped 10 bases from V and 10 bases from J, with 17 bases between. CDR3 coding DNA: TGTGCCACCCGAGGGGGGGACGGCTCACCCCTCCACTTT. Translation gives CATRGGDGSPLHF.

The genes are TRBV6-1 and TRBJ2-1; D is perhaps TRBD2 (6 bases). This CDR3 contains 13 residues. From germline, CDR1 is MNHNS and CDR2 SASEGT. With 2 bases removed from V and 5 bases from J, the gap between germline ends came to 7 bases. The CDR3 protein is CASSESGDNEQFF. The CDR3 DNA follows: TGTGCCAGCAGTGAATCGGGGGACAATGAGCAGTTCTTC.

This chain uses TRBV2 with TRBJ1-2; 7 nucleotides line up with TRBD1. Germline lookup yields CDR1 SNHLY and CDR2 FYNNEI. V lost 2 bases, J lost 5 bases, and 5 bases stayed unmatched. The CDR3 sequence is 14 residues long. Here the CDR3 DNA reads TGTGCCAGCAGTGAACAGGGGGTAGGGTATGGCTACACCTTC. The encoded protein is CASSEQGVGYGYTF.

V and J are TRBV11-2 and TRBJ1-1; 8 bases are a match to TRBD1. This CDR3 comprises 14 residues. The germline CDR1 and CDR2 sequences are SGHAT and FQNNGV. Losses at the gene ends were 3 bases for V and 1 base for J; bases not matched to a gene: 1. The CDR3 DNA follows: TGTGCCAGCAGCTTCACAGGGGGGAACACTGAAGCTTTCTTT. This gives the protein CASSFTGGNTEAFF.

The chain uses TRBV29-1 and TRBJ1-2; 8 positions match TRBD1. V dropped 4 bases and J dropped 4; count of bases not matched to a gene: 5. CDR1 is SQVTM, CDR2 ANQGSEA, per germline. This CDR3 contains 13 residues. The DNA for the CDR3 is TGCAGCGTTGGAGACAGGGGTGGCTATGGCTACACCTTC. Residues: CSVGDRGGYGYTF.

The rearrangement links TRBV11-3 to TRBJ2-1; D perhaps matches TRBD2 (7 bases). The CDR3 contains 15 residues. The germline gives CDR1 SGHNT, CDR2 YENEEA. V was clipped by 6 bases and J by 5 bases, with 17 bases between them. In DNA form, the CDR3 reads TGTGCCAGCAGTAAAGAGGGGGGGCCCCACAATGAGCAGTTCTTC. Translating it yields CASSKEGGPHNEQFF.

This chain joins TRBV30 and TRBJ1-3; the match to TRBD1 covers 7 bases. This CDR3 has 17 amino acids. V was pared by 2 bases and J by 4 bases, with 14 bases of the junction left unmatched. CDR1 and CDR2 from the germline V gene are GTSNPN and SVGIG (reference sequence). CDR3 amino acids: CAWSLGTGTAVGNTIYF. The CDR3, as DNA: TGTGCCTGGAGTTTGGGGACCGGGACAGCGGTCGGAAACACCATATATTTT.

This clone showed up just once. The V and J genes are TRBV4-2 and TRBJ2-1; 11 nucleotides align to TRBD1. Germline V lookup: CDR1 LGHNA, CDR2 YNFKEQ. V trimming: 0 bases; J trimming: 4 bases; junction bases outside the gene matches: 2. This CDR3 region has 16 residues. The CDR3 loop reads CASSQDWDRGYNEQFF. The DNA of the CDR3 is TGTGCCAGCAGCCAAGACTGGGACAGGGGGTACAATGAGCAGTTCTTC.

V is TRBV18 and J is TRBJ2-3, with a tentative D call TRBD1 (6 bases). The CDR3 totals 15 residues. Per germline, CDR1 KGHSH and CDR2 LQKENI. Trimming pared 5 bases from V and 0 bases from J, leaving 12 bases between. The CDR3 nucleotides are TGTGCCAGCTCATTAACAGGGCCGAGCACAGATACGCAGTATTTT. It is translated as CASSLTGPSTDTQYF.

This chain uses TRBV24-1 with TRBJ2-7; 8 bases align to TRBD2. V dropped 5 bases and J dropped 1; count of bases not matched to a gene: 12. The CDR3 has 17 residues. CDR1 is KGHDR and CDR2 is SFDVKD in the germline V gene. The CDR3 coding sequence is TGTGCCACCAGTGCCCCCGGGCAGCGGGGGCCTTCCTACGAGCAGTACTTC. Its protein product is CATSAPGQRGPSYEQYF.

The rearrangement links TRBV30 to TRBJ1-2, with D tentatively TRBD1 (5 bases). The ends were cut back, 4 bases at V and 1 base at J, with 19 bases in the middle. The CDR3 runs to 16 residues. From germline, CDR1 is GTSNPN and CDR2 SVGIG (reference sequence). CDR3 amino acids: CAWKKDSRRGNYGYTF. CDR3 sequence (DNA): TGTGCCTGGAAGAAAGACAGTCGGCGCGGTAACTATGGCTACACCTTC.

The chain couples TRBV2 to TRBJ2-5; the match to TRBD2 covers 7 bases. Germline CDR1 is SNHLY and CDR2 is FYNNEI. The V gene end was trimmed by 1 base and the J gene end by 0 bases; junction bases not matched to a gene: 5. The CDR3 is 16 residues long. The CDR3 DNA reads TGTGCCAGCAGTGAAGTTTGGGGGGGGTACCAAGAGACCCAGTACTTC. It codes for CASSEVWGGYQETQYF.

The rearrangement uses TRBV3-1 (or the pseudogene TRBV3-2) and TRBJ2-1; 10 nucleotides agree with TRBD2. The CDR3 is made up of 13 amino acids. The germline gives CDR1 LGHDT, CDR2 YNNKEL (reference sequence). V dropped 5 bases and J dropped 9; count of bases not matched to a gene: 4. The chain's CDR3 is CASSELAGSEQFF. DNA for the CDR3: TGTGCCAGCAGCGAACTAGCGGGGAGTGAGCAGTTCTTC.

This clone was recorded only once. The CDR3 reads CASSFRTVTNTGELFF. CDR3 DNA sequence: TGTGCCAGCAGCTTCAGGACAGTAACGAACACCGGGGAGCTGTTTTTT. This sequence joins TRBV7-9 and TRBJ2-2; maybe TRBD1 (6 bases). The CDR3 loop spans 16 amino acids. Trimming pared 3 bases from V and 0 bases from J, leaving 11 bases between. Germline V lookup: CDR1 SEHNR, CDR2 FQNEAQ (reference sequence).

The chain combines TRBV3-1 (or the pseudogene TRBV3-2) with TRBJ2-7; D not certain. Trimming removed 1 base from V and 4 bases from J, with 5 bases in between. CDR1 is LGHDT, CDR2 YNNKEL, per germline (reference sequence). CDR3 length equals 12 residues. Here the CDR3 reads CASSQATYEQYF. The CDR3 nucleotides are TGTGCCAGCAGCCAAGCAACTTACGAGCAGTACTTC.

The chain is built from TRBV28 and TRBJ1-5, with TRBD1 as a possible D gene (6 bases). Between the trimmed V and J ends, which lost 5 bases and 2 bases, there was a span of 16 bases. The germline gives CDR1 MDHEN, CDR2 SYDVKM. The CDR3 runs 16 residues. The DNA for the CDR3 is TGTGCCAGCAGTCTTATACAGGGTGGAGGCAATCAGCCCCAGCATTTT. Its protein is CASSLIQGGGNQPQHF. The whole variable domain, filled in from reference TRBV28 and TRBJ1-5, reads DVKVTQSSRYLVKRTGEKVFLECVQDMDHENMFWYRQDPGLGLRLIYFSYDVKMKEKGDIPEGYSVSREKKERFSLILESASTNQTSMYLCASSLIQGGGNQPQHFGDGTRLSIL.

The genes are TRBV3-1 (or the pseudogene TRBV3-2) and TRBJ1-2; 7 bases match TRBD1. CDR3 length: 16 amino acids. V lost 2 bases to trimming and J lost 4 bases; unmatched junction nucleotides: 10. Germline lookup yields CDR1 LGHDT and CDR2 YNNKEL (reference sequence). The CDR3 is CASSQLWGTDSYGYTF. Written as DNA, the CDR3 is TGTGCCAGCAGCCAACTCTGGGGGACAGATAGCTATGGCTACACCTTC.